This T cell receptor (beta chain) was documented in a study of T cell responses to AZD1222 COVID-19 vaccine. Whole-study context: Pooling was applied to second doses at about 4 or about 12 weeks.

The protocol was immunoSEQ multiplex PCR, while the TCRdb copy is restricted to in-frame clones and leaves out a portion. The data contain 97,000 or so clones, approximately 87% of them singletons. Overall study results and limits: Following two doses of AZD1222, Spike-specific TCR breadth and depth rose. Females made up more of the donors, who were largely white British, and clonal diversity may have come out too low. At baseline, just six AZD1222 recipients tested seropositive.

As concerns this clone: As yet, its antigen is unknown.

The J segment lost 4 bases and the V segment lost 4 bases, leaving 12 bases of the junction unmatched. Looked up from germline, CDR1 is KGHSH and CDR2 is LQKENI. The CDR3 sequence is 18 residues long. This TCR was sampled from an adult in good health. The chain carries TRBV18 and TRBJ2-5; 13 bases map to TRBD2. This sample comprised peripheral blood, obtained on day 0 of AZD1222 vaccination. The CDR3 DNA sequence: TGTGCCAGCTCACTCGGACTAGCGGGAGTCATCCATCCAGAGACCCAGTACTTC. Protein product: CASSLGLAGVIHPETQYF.